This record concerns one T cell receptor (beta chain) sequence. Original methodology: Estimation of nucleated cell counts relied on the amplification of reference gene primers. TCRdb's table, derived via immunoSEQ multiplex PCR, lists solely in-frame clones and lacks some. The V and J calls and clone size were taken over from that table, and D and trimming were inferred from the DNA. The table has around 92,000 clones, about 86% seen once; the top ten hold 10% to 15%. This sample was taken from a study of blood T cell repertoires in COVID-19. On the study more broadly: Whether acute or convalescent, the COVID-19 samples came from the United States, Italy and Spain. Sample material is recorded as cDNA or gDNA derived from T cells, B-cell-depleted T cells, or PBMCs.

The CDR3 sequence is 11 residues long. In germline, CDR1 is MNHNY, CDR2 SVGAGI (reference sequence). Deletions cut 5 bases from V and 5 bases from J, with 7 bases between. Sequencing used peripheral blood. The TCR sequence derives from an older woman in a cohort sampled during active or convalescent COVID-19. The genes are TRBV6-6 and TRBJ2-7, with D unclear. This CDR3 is CASSPLNEQYF. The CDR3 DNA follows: TGTGCCAGCAGTCCCCTAAACGAGCAGTACTTC.